The 15 T cell receptor beta chains below all came from one sample that was sequenced in a study of beta chain features in type 1 diabetes. General study points: Shortening of TCRB CDR3s, moderate but significant, appeared in all four CD4+ subsets of Type 1 diabetes patients.

The isolated RNA, all of it, was reverse transcribed, so expressed TCRB transcripts were what got sequenced. Profiled with immunoSEQ multiplex PCR; TCRdb holds only in-frame clones, not every one. The sample has a few hundred thousand clones, 15% to 20% seen once; the top ten hold 0.065% to 0.1%. Their antigen targets remain unknown. Source material: naive CD4+ T cells from blood. The receptors come from a man aged 25 to 45 with type 1 diabetes.

This clone showed up just a few times. The CDR3 nucleotides are TGCAGCGCCGACCGGGGCTACGAGCAGTACTTC. As protein: CSADRGYEQYF. The rearrangement joins TRBV29-1 to TRBJ2-7; tentatively, D is TRBD2 (5 bases). Germline V gives CDR1 SQVTM, CDR2 ANQGSEA. The CDR3 length is 11 residues. The V end was cut by 7 bases, the J end by 3 bases, with 10 bases between.

V gene TRBV30 combines with J gene TRBJ1-3; no clear D. V lost 1 base and J 4 bases, leaving 2 bases between the germline ends. This CDR3 region has 11 residues. Germline CDR1 GTSNPN, CDR2 SVGIG (reference sequence). CDR3 DNA: TGTGCCTGGAGTGGCGGAAACACCATATATTTT. Protein sequence: CAWSGGNTIYF.

This clone was seen a handful of times. The V and J genes are TRBV11-2 and TRBJ2-3; possible D gene TRBD2, 6 bases. Trimming took off 8 bases at V and 0 bases at J, with 12 bases between the two ends. The CDR3 has 14 residues. Germline values: CDR1 SGHAT, CDR2 FQNNGV. In nucleotides, the CDR3 is TGTGCCAGCCAAGCGGGCCGTAGCACAGATACGCAGTATTTT. As protein: CASQAGRSTDTQYF. The full variable domain, with the rest looked up from reference TRBV11-2 and TRBJ2-3, is EAGVAQSPRYKIIEKRQSVAFWCNPISGHATLYWYQQILGQGPKLLIQFQNNGVVDDSQLPKDRFSAERLKGVDSTLKIQPAKLEDSAVYLCASQAGRSTDTQYFGPGTRLTVL.

This clone was seen a handful of times. The rearrangement uses TRBV4-1 and TRBJ1-3; D gene ambiguous. From germline, CDR1 is MGHRA and CDR2 YSYEKL. The CDR3 is made up of 14 amino acids. V lost 1 base and J 2 bases, leaving 6 bases between the germline ends. The CDR3 protein is CASSQAQTGNTIYF. The CDR3, as DNA: TGCGCCAGCAGCCAAGCACAGACTGGAAACACCATATATTTT.

The chain combines TRBV29-1 with TRBJ2-1; tentatively, D is TRBD1 (7 bases). The V and J ends lost 8 bases and 2 bases respectively, with 19 bases between them. Germline CDR1 SQVTM, CDR2 ANQGSEA. There are 15 residues in the CDR3. The CDR3 loop is CSSRGGGFTYNEQFF. The DNA of the CDR3 is TGCAGCTCCCGAGGAGGGGGCTTTACCTACAATGAGCAGTTCTTC.

V usage is TRBV28 and J usage is TRBJ2-3; D is perhaps TRBD1 (6 bases). Germline CDR1 reads MDHEN; CDR2 reads SYDVKM. Trimming stripped 5 bases from V and 4 bases from J, with 16 bases between. CDR3 length: 15 amino acids. CDR3 DNA: TGTGCCAGCAGTCTCCCGGGGACATCCGCAGATACGCAGTATTTT. Residues: CASSLPGTSADTQYF.

This clone was detected a few times. This rearrangement joins TRBV28 to TRBJ2-5; TRBD1 is a possible D gene (6 bases). The CDR3 is 15 amino acids. V was cut by 3 bases and J by 1 base, with 12 bases left in between. CDR1 MDHEN and CDR2 SYDVKM come from the germline V gene. The chain's CDR3 is CASSLPDRSQETQYF. The CDR3 nucleotides read TGTGCCAGCAGTTTGCCAGACAGGTCCCAAGAGACCCAGTACTTC.

This clone was observed a handful of times. This sequence joins TRBV5-1 and TRBJ2-1, with 12 positions matching TRBD2. Germline V CDR1 and CDR2: SGHRS, YFSETQ. Trimming cost V 4 bases and J 6 bases; bases outside gene matches: 11. This CDR3 has 17 residues. The CDR3 loop is CASSVLSSGRAVNEQFF. CDR3 nucleotide sequence: TGCGCCAGCAGCGTGTTATCTAGCGGGAGGGCGGTCAATGAGCAGTTCTTC.

The V call is TRBV7-3, the J call TRBJ2-3, with 10 bases aligning to TRBD2. Germline CDR1 and CDR2: SGHTA and FQGTGA. Losses at the gene ends were 5 bases for V and 0 bases for J; bases not matched to a gene: 5. The CDR3 is 16 amino acids. CDR3 sequence: CASSAGLAASTDTQYF. CDR3 coding DNA: TGTGCCAGCAGCGCCGGACTAGCGGCTAGCACAGATACGCAGTATTTT.

This clone was recorded a few times. The chain employs TRBV14 and TRBJ2-5; 10 positions agree with TRBD2. V shed 3 bases, J shed 6 bases, and the junction held 7 bases outside the gene matches. The germline gives CDR1 SGHDN, CDR2 FVKESK. The CDR3 has 15 amino acids. This chain's CDR3 is CASSQPGTSVKTQYF. Here the CDR3 DNA reads TGTGCCAGCAGCCAGCCTGGGACTAGCGTTAAGACCCAGTACTTC.

This clone turned up a few times. The rearrangement links TRBV11-2 to TRBJ2-1, with TRBD1 matching over 9 bases. CDR1 SGHAT and CDR2 FQNNGV come from the germline V gene. V lost 3 bases, J lost 9 bases, and 6 bases stayed unmatched. This CDR3 has 14 amino acids. The CDR3 protein is CASSLGTGLGEQFF. The CDR3, as DNA: TGTGCCAGCAGCTTGGGGACAGGGCTCGGTGAGCAGTTCTTC.

The chain recombines TRBV30 with TRBJ2-7, with a possible D match to TRBD1 (6 bases). Trimming took off 2 bases at V and 0 bases at J, with 11 bases between the two ends. Looked up from germline, CDR1 is GTSNPN and CDR2 is SVGIG (reference sequence). CDR3 size: 14 residues. CDR3 nucleotide sequence: TGTGCCTGGAGTCCCGGACAGAGCTCCTACGAGCAGTACTTC. Its translation: CAWSPGQSSYEQYF.

The chain recombines TRBV7-9 with TRBJ2-3; 9 bases line up with TRBD1. CDR1 SEHNR and CDR2 FQNEAQ come from the germline V gene (reference sequence). The CDR3 consists of 15 residues. Trimming cost V 2 bases and J 3 bases; bases outside gene matches: 3. In nucleotides, the CDR3 is TGTGCCAGCAGCTTATTTGGACAGGGGACAGATACGCAGTATTTT. Protein sequence: CASSLFGQGTDTQYF.

This clone occurred a few times. DNA for the CDR3: TGCGCCAGCAGTCAAGGGGGGACGTTTAAAGAAGCTTTCTTT. Translated, it gives CASSQGGTFKEAFF. This sequence joins TRBV23-1 and TRBJ1-1, with D perhaps TRBD1 (5 bases). TRBV23-1 is sorted into the ORF group, with uncertain function. The V gene lost 2 bases and the J gene lost 8 bases, with 15 bases spanning the gap. The CDR3 sequence is 14 residues long.

V usage is TRBV9 and J usage is TRBJ2-5, with D perhaps matching TRBD2 (5 bases). Germline V gene data show CDR1 as SGDLS and CDR2 as YYNGEE. V shed 3 bases and J shed 2 bases, with 17 bases lying between them. The CDR3 runs to 16 residues. The DNA for the CDR3 is TGTGCCAGCAGCGAGGGCGAAGTAGAGGGTCAAGAGACCCAGTACTTC. Protein sequence: CASSEGEVEGQETQYF.